The clone carrying this T cell receptor beta chain was found many times. Its cognate antigen is unknown. The read terminates 3 residues before the CDR3 end, so the remaining end is supplied by the germline J gene. Each donor provided roughly 4.5 to 9 ml of heparinized whole blood. The sample originates from a study of T cell clonality in common variable immunodeficiency. General study findings and limits: CVID subjects showed higher TCRbeta clonality than healthy controls.

Clones were sequenced by immunoSEQ multiplex PCR, and TCRdb holds only the in-frame ones, with some missing. Found here are about 81,000 clones, no singletons; the ten largest cover about 0.8%. This CDR3 has 14 residues. CDR1 is DFQATT and CDR2 is SNEGSKA in the germline V gene (reference sequence). V was pared by 6 bases and J by 4 bases, with 6 bases of the junction left unmatched. The sequence derives from a person between 18 and 75 years old in good health. Specimen: peripheral blood mononuclear cells. The chain is built from TRBV20-1 and TRBJ2-2; 9 bases are shared with TRBD1. CDR3 amino acids: CSAPYRGRTGELFF. CDR3 bases read: TGCAGTGCCCCTTACAGGGGGCGCACCGGGGAG.